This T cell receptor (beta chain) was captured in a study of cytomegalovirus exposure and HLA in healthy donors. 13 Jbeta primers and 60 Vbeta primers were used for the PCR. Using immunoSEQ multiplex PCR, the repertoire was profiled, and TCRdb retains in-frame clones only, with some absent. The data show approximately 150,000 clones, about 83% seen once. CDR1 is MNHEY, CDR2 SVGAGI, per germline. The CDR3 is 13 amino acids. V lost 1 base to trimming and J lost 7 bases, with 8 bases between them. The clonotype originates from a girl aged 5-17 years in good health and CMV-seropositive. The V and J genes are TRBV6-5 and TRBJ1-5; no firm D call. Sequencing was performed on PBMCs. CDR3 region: CASSYWVGQPQHF. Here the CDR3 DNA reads TGTGCCAGCAGTTACTGGGTCGGGCAGCCCCAGCATTTT.